A selection of T cell receptor beta chains follows, all from one sample in a study of cytomegalovirus exposure and HLA in healthy donors. Using immunoSEQ multiplex PCR, the repertoire was profiled, and TCRdb retains in-frame clones only, with some absent. The table includes roughly 97,000 clones, over 75% detected once. Material for sequencing was PBMCs. The receptor source for this set is a man in his forties in good health and CMV-seropositive. The CDR3 runs from the conserved cysteine through the conserved F or W. The D gene is left open where the match is weak. A clone size is listed for some rows: how often the clone was seen (once, few, many), or a class if it is expanded.

>TRBJ2-7|TRBV7-6|-|TRBD1
CASSLATGPQYF
TGTGCCAGCAGCTTAGCGACAGGGCCCCAGTACTTC
>TRBJ2-4|TRBV11-2|-|TRBD2
CASRDSGGNIQYF
TGTGCCAGCAGAGACAGCGGGGGAAACATTCAGTACTTC
>TRBJ1-5|TRBV30|-|-
CAWSRQATSNQPQHF
TGTGCCTGGAGCCGACAGGCGACTAGCAATCAGCCCCAGCATTTT
>TRBJ2-5|TRBV27|-|TRBD1
CASSSLPKGTGMYF
TGTGCCAGCAGTTCCCTCCCCAAAGGGACAGGGATGTACTTC
>TRBJ2-1|TRBV7-8|-|TRBD2
CASTYTPGGNEQFF
TGTGCCAGCACCTACACCCCCGGGGGGAATGAGCAGTTCTTC
>TRBJ1-6|TRBV5-1|-|-
CASSLDRVENNSPLHF
TGCGCCAGCAGCTTGGACAGGGTGGAGAATAATTCACCCCTCCACTTT
>TRBJ2-2|TRBV7-9|once|-
CASAANTGELFF
TGTGCCAGCGCGGCGAACACCGGGGAGCTGTTTTTT
>TRBJ2-7|TRBV5-4|-|-
CASSSLLWGETYEQYF
TGTGCCAGCAGCTCCCTTTTGTGGGGGGAGACCTACGAGCAGTACTTC
>TRBJ2-3|TRBV10-3|-|-
CAISSPSTDTQYF
TGTGCCATCAGCAGTCCTAGCACAGATACGCAGTATTTT
>TRBJ2-4|TRBV7-9|once|-
CASSTQAAGIAKNSQYF
TGTGCCAGCAGCACCCAGGCGGCAGGGATAGCCAAAAACAGTCAGTACTTC
>TRBJ2-3|TRBV19|-|-
CASSIGGGALDTQYF
TGTGCCAGTAGTATAGGTGGGGGGGCTCTCGATACGCAGTATTTT
>TRBJ2-7|TRBV11-2|-|TRBD2
CASSLAGGIVEQYF
TGTGCCAGCAGCTTAGCCGGGGGGATTGTGGAGCAGTACTTC
>TRBJ2-7|TRBV18|few|TRBD2
CASSPGLADYEQYF
TGTGCCAGCTCACCGGGACTAGCGGACTACGAGCAGTACTTC
>TRBJ1-1|TRBV7-2|once|-
CASSSPGQPNTEAFF
TGTGCCAGCAGCTCCCCGGGACAACCGAACACTGAAGCTTTCTTT
>TRBJ2-7|TRBV5-1|-|-
CASSLDPYYEQYF
TGCGCCAGCAGCTTGGATCCGTACTACGAGCAGTACTTC
>TRBJ2-1|TRBV6-4|-|TRBD2
CASSDWTSGGKGEQFF
TGTGCCAGCAGTGATTGGACTAGCGGGGGGAAAGGTGAGCAGTTCTTC
>TRBJ2-2|TRBV27|-|-
CASSLSPGASGELFF
TGTGCCAGCAGTTTATCGCCAGGGGCAAGCGGGGAGCTGTTTTTT
>TRBJ1-2|TRBV10-2|-|-
CASQGNYGYTF
TGCGCCAGCCAGGGAAACTATGGCTACACCTTC
>TRBJ2-5|TRBV18|few|TRBD1
CASSPSGQQETQYF
TGTGCCAGCTCACCCTCGGGACAGCAAGAGACCCAGTACTTC
>TRBJ2-7|TRBV27|once|-
CASSPSRDTFYEQYF
TGTGCCAGCAGCCCATCCCGGGACACTTTCTACGAGCAGTACTTC